The 14 T cell receptor beta chains below were found in one sample sequenced in a study of cytomegalovirus exposure and HLA in healthy donors. The PCR ran on 60 Vbeta and 13 Jbeta primers. Using immunoSEQ multiplex PCR, the repertoire was profiled, and TCRdb retains in-frame clones only, with some absent. The sample lists around 150,000 clones; approximately 74% were seen once. The specimen was PBMCs. The receptors stem from a woman in her twenties or thirties in good health and CMV-seronegative.

This sequence joins TRBV6-5 and TRBJ2-3; no clear D. This CDR3 region has 12 residues. CDR1 is MNHEY, CDR2 SVGAGI, per germline. Trimming took 6 bases from V and 2 from J, leaving 6 bases between them. The CDR3 here is CASSSYTDTQYF. The CDR3 DNA follows: TGTGCCAGCAGCTCCTACACAGATACGCAGTATTTT.

J is TRBJ1-5 and V is TRBV7-9; perhaps TRBD1 as D (6 bases). Germline V gene lookup returns CDR1 SEHNR and CDR2 FQNEAQ (reference sequence). V lost 8 bases and J lost 6, with 17 bases in between. The CDR3 contains 14 residues. Written as DNA, the CDR3 is TGTGCCAGCGCGCCTCTTCCAGGGGCTCAGCCCCAGCATTTT. It specifies CASAPLPGAQPQHF.

This clone has just one count. The rearrangement joins TRBV10-3 to TRBJ2-1, with TRBD2 matching 10 bases. The trim removed 2 bases at V and 0 bases at J, leaving 7 bases unmatched. This CDR3 spans 18 amino acids. CDR1 and CDR2 (germline): ENHRY, SYGVKD. The CDR3 sequence is CAISEDSTSGTSYNEQFF. In nucleotides, the CDR3 is TGTGCCATCAGTGAGGACAGCACTAGCGGGACCTCCTACAATGAGCAGTTCTTC.

The chain recombines TRBV5-6 with TRBJ1-2; TRBD1 matches at 9 bases. V was clipped by 4 bases and J by 8 bases; unmatched bases: 9. The CDR3 extends over 14 amino acids. The germline V gene encodes CDR1 SGHDT and CDR2 YYEEEE. Here the CDR3 reads CASSLGQGTDGYTF. CDR3 DNA sequence: TGTGCCAGCAGCCTGGGACAGGGAACAGACGGCTACACCTTC.

The chain couples TRBV5-1 to TRBJ2-7; D may be TRBD2 (5 bases). V was clipped by 2 bases and J by 4 bases, with 16 bases between them. Germline values: CDR1 SGHRS, CDR2 YFSETQ. The CDR3 consists of 15 residues. The CDR3 DNA is TGCGCCAGCAGCTTAGGCCCACATGGAGGATACGAGCAGTACTTC. This codes for CASSLGPHGGYEQYF. Supplemented by reference TRBV5-1 and TRBJ2-7, the full variable domain reads KAGVTQTPRYLIKTRGQQVTLSCSPISGHRSVSWYQQTPGQGLQFLFEYFSETQRNKGNFPGRFSGRQFSNSRSEMNVSTLELGDSALYLCASSLGPHGGYEQYFGPGTRLTVT.

In its sample, this clone was seen once. The J gene is TRBJ2-1, the V gene TRBV5-1; 10 nucleotides agree with TRBD2. Trimming removed 4 bases from V and 7 bases from J; junction bases left unmatched: 5. Germline V gene lookup returns CDR1 SGHRS and CDR2 YFSETQ. The CDR3 contains 14 residues. CDR3 region: CASSPSGRANEQFF. The CDR3 DNA follows: TGCGCCAGCAGCCCAAGCGGGAGGGCGAATGAGCAGTTCTTC.

The rearrangement joins TRBV7-3 to TRBJ2-5, with 7 bases identical to TRBD2. V trimming: 6 bases; J trimming: 0 bases; junction bases outside the gene matches: 7. This CDR3 region has 15 residues. Germline V gives CDR1 SGHTA, CDR2 FQGTGA. DNA of the CDR3: TGTGCCAGCAGTTATGCAGGGACTAACCAAGAGACCCAGTACTTC. It encodes CASSYAGTNQETQYF.

The J gene is TRBJ1-2, the V gene TRBV4-2, with D unclear. Germline loops: CDR1 LGHNA, CDR2 YNFKEQ. Trimming took off 0 bases at V and 8 bases at J, with 19 bases between the two ends. This CDR3 has 16 residues. Here the CDR3 DNA reads TGTGCCAGCAGCCAAGATTCCGTTGGCCACCCGGGGGGCTACACCTTC. Encoded protein: CASSQDSVGHPGGYTF.

V and J are TRBV2 and TRBJ2-7; 9 bases map to TRBD2. The CDR3 has 15 amino acids. V was pared by 6 bases and J by 7 bases, with 13 bases of the junction left unmatched. Germline loops: CDR1 SNHLY, CDR2 FYNNEI. CDR3: CASSLSSGMSWEQYF. The CDR3, as DNA: TGTGCCAGCAGCCTTTCTAGCGGGATGTCGTGGGAGCAGTACTTC.

This chain uses TRBV27 with TRBJ2-7; tentative D call: TRBD1 (5 bases). The CDR3 has 14 residues. V was shortened by 5 bases and J by 3 bases, with 14 bases between the two germline ends. Germline CDR1 MNHEY, CDR2 SMNVEV (reference sequence). CDR3 sequence (DNA): TGTGCCAGCAGTGAAAACTCGGACATCTACGAGCAGTACTTC. It codes for CASSENSDIYEQYF.

The rearrangement joins TRBV6-1 to TRBJ1-1; 7 nucleotides line up with TRBD1. CDR1 is MNHNS, CDR2 SASEGT, per germline. The CDR3 totals 15 residues. V lost 6 bases to trimming and J lost 10 bases; unmatched junction nucleotides: 17. The CDR3 DNA follows: TGTGCCAGCAGAGGGGGCATTGACAGTCCAGTGGGAGCTTTCTTT. The encoded protein is CASRGGIDSPVGAFF.

This chain links TRBV6-5 with TRBJ1-5; D uncertain. CDR1 and CDR2 (germline): MNHEY, SVGAGI. The length of the CDR3 is 12 residues. V dropped 0 bases and J dropped 10 bases, with 7 bases sitting between them. CDR3 in DNA: TGTGCCAGCAGTTACTCGAGCGGTCCCCAGCATTTT. Translating it yields CASSYSSGPQHF.

The chain links TRBV7-2 to TRBJ2-5; 9 bases fit TRBD2. This CDR3 has 17 amino acids. Germline values: CDR1 SGHTA, CDR2 FQGNSA. V shed 2 bases and J 5 bases; nucleotides not matched to a gene: 12. CDR3: CASSLRRMAGGLETQYF. The CDR3 bases are TGTGCCAGCAGCTTAAGGAGAATGGCGGGAGGGCTTGAGACCCAGTACTTC.

This chain joins TRBV28 and TRBJ2-1; 9 bases are shared with TRBD2. CDR1 is MDHEN, CDR2 SYDVKM, per germline. After removal of 3 bases from V and 0 bases from J, the junction contained 18 bases not matched to a gene. The CDR3 is made up of 21 amino acids. The DNA for the CDR3 is TGTGCCAGCAGTTTCTTGGCTAGCGGGATCTCACTCTTAAGCTCCTACAATGAGCAGTTCTTC. Amino acid sequence: CASSFLASGISLLSSYNEQFF.